Presented here are 6 T cell receptor beta chains from one specimen sequenced in a study of blood T cell repertoires in COVID-19. TCRdb's copy holds only in-frame clones and misses some; the assay was immunoSEQ multiplex PCR. The sample has 150,000 to 200,000 clones, 65% to 90% seen once. Sequencing was carried out using PBMCs or T cells enriched from blood (not recorded which). Source of these receptors: a man aged 50 to 59 who had recovered from COVID-19.

The chain carries TRBV18 and TRBJ1-5; a possible D gene is TRBD1 (6 bases). Trimming removed 0 bases from V and 3 bases from J, with 15 bases in between. Looked up from germline, CDR1 is KGHSH and CDR2 is LQKENI. This CDR3 has 17 amino acids. The CDR3 loop reads CASSPPRKAGVNQPQHF. The CDR3 DNA reads TGTGCCAGCTCACCACCGAGAAAAGCAGGGGTCAATCAGCCCCAGCATTTT.

The sample holds one count of this clone. V and J are TRBV6-1 and TRBJ2-3; TRBD2 aligns across 7 bases. The CDR3 consists of 16 residues. Per germline, CDR1 MNHNS and CDR2 SASEGT. The V and J ends lost 3 bases and 1 base, in that order; junction bases with no gene match: 7. The CDR3 DNA sequence: TGTGCCAGCAGTGAGATGGGGGGGGGAGGCACAGATACGCAGTATTTT. Translating it yields CASSEMGGGGTDTQYF.

V is TRBV20-1 and J is TRBJ1-1; a possible D gene is TRBD1 (5 bases). Trimming shortened V by 3 bases and J by 1 base, and 9 bases separated the two germline ends. Looked up from germline, CDR1 is DFQATT and CDR2 is SNEGSKA (reference sequence). The CDR3 sequence is 13 residues long. DNA of the CDR3: TGCAGTGCTAGTTCAGGGTCGAACACTGAAGCTTTCTTT. Amino acids: CSASSGSNTEAFF.

The J gene is TRBJ1-4, the V gene TRBV5-4; D unresolved. The germline CDR1 and CDR2 sequences are SGHNT and YYREEE (reference sequence). V gave up 2 bases and J gave up 4 bases, with 9 bases separating them. The CDR3 extends over 14 amino acids. The CDR3 loop is CASSLFDNNEKLFF. The CDR3 region has the DNA TGTGCCAGCAGCTTATTTGACAATAATGAAAAACTGTTTTTT.

The chain is built from TRBV5-1 and TRBJ1-6; no clear D. The CDR3 loop spans 13 amino acids. Deletions cut 1 base from V and 7 bases from J, with 6 bases between. Germline CDR1 and CDR2: SGHRS and YFSETQ. DNA for the CDR3: TGCGCCAGCAGCTTGAACCAGAATTCACCCCTCCACTTT. Translation gives CASSLNQNSPLHF.

The chain has TRBV6-5 and TRBJ1-1, with 8 bases that match TRBD1. The length of the CDR3 is 14 residues. Per germline, CDR1 MNHEY and CDR2 SVGAGI. J lost 1 base, V lost 6 bases, and 4 bases had no gene match. CDR3 residues: CASSAGTGNTEAFF. CDR3 coding DNA: TGTGCCAGCAGCGCAGGGACAGGGAACACTGAAGCTTTCTTT.